Below are 22 T cell receptor beta chains sequenced from a single sample in a study of breast tumors, draining lymph nodes, adjacent tissues. The lymph nodes were axillary draining lymph nodes from breast cancer patients. TCRdb re-called the multiplex PCR reads with MiXCR, one entry per CDR3 protein. The data contain under 150,000 distinct CDR3 sequences, about 20% of them singletons. Material for sequencing was axillary lymph node tissue. The receptors here all came from a female donor with breast cancer. Some clones in this sample may be carry-over from other donors' samples.

This clonotype was detected only a few times. This rearrangement joins TRBV6-1 to TRBJ2-5, with 13 bases fitting TRBD2. Looked up from germline, CDR1 is MNHNS and CDR2 is SASEGT. V dropped 1 base and J dropped 5; count of bases not matched to a gene: 10. This CDR3 spans 18 amino acids. The CDR3 is CASSEDPTSGRAGETQYF. The CDR3 nucleotides read TGTGCCAGCAGTGAAGACCCCACTAGCGGGAGGGCCGGGGAGACCCAGTACTTC.

This chain connects TRBV20-1 to TRBJ2-1, with D perhaps TRBD2 (6 bases). The CDR3 runs 14 residues. CDR1 DFQATT and CDR2 SNEGSKA come from the germline V gene (reference sequence). Trimming took off 3 bases at V and 10 bases at J, with 19 bases between the two ends. CDR3 loop: CSASRSGREGEQFF. CDR3 bases: TGCAGTGCTAGTCGGTCAGGGCGGGAAGGGGAGCAGTTCTTC.

This clonotype has a count of ten or more. The J gene is TRBJ2-2, the V gene TRBV2; 8 nucleotides line up with TRBD2. Germline-derived CDR1 and CDR2 are SNHLY and FYNNEI. This CDR3 region has 13 residues. V shed 7 bases and J 6 bases; nucleotides not matched to a gene: 4. The CDR3 is CASNREGAGELFF. The CDR3 DNA sequence: TGTGCCAGCAATCGGGAGGGGGCCGGGGAGCTGTTTTTT.

On this clonotype: Here the CDR3 omits its conserved ending phenylalanine or tryptophan, so a read error is the likely source. V gene TRBV6-6 combines with J gene TRBJ2-3; a weak D match, TRBD2 (5 bases). Germline CDR1 is MNHNY and CDR2 is SVGAGI (reference sequence). Trimming took off 7 bases at V and 1 base at J, with 12 bases between the two ends. This CDR3 spans 14 amino acids. For the CDR3, the DNA is TGTGCCAGCACCAGGACTCCACGCACAGATACGCAGTATTGT. Protein: CASTRTPRTDTQYC.

At least ten counts were recorded for this clonotype. The chain is built from TRBV4-1 and TRBJ2-3, with 8 bases aligning to TRBD1. Germline loops: CDR1 MGHRA, CDR2 YSYEKL. V shed 1 base and J 4 bases; nucleotides not matched to a gene: 10. The CDR3 sequence is 17 residues long. CDR3 amino acids: CASSQGNRGVWADTQYF. As DNA, the CDR3 is TGCGCCAGCAGCCAAGGGAACAGGGGGGTATGGGCAGATACGCAGTATTTT.

This clonotype was seen ten or more times. This sequence joins TRBV10-2 and TRBJ2-7; no definite D call. The CDR3 has 12 residues. Germline V lookup: CDR1 WSHSY, CDR2 SAAADI. The germline V and J ends were trimmed by 3 bases and 4 bases, with 7 bases remaining between them. The CDR3 nucleotides read TGCGCCAGCAGTGATTTGGGATACGAGCAGTACTTC. This encodes CASSDLGYEQYF.

This clonotype appeared a single time. V is TRBV5-5 and J is TRBJ1-4; 9 positions match TRBD1. Germline values: CDR1 SGHKS, CDR2 YYEKEE (reference sequence). This CDR3 is 13 amino acids long. J was trimmed by 6 bases and V by 6 bases; bases with no gene match: 3. The CDR3 DNA reads TGTGCCAGCAATGGACAGGGGTATGAAAAACTGTTTTTT. Protein sequence: CASNGQGYEKLFF.

This clonotype was counted many times. The V gene is TRBV2, the J gene TRBJ2-5, with D perhaps matching TRBD1 (7 bases). The germline V gene encodes CDR1 SNHLY and CDR2 FYNNEI. Trimming took 4 bases from V and 3 from J, leaving 15 bases between them. CDR3 length: 15 amino acids. CDR3 loop: CASSGGAGGEETQYF. CDR3 DNA sequence: TGTGCCAGCAGTGGGGGGGCAGGGGGAGAAGAGACCCAGTACTTC.

This clonotype was detected many times. V is TRBV25-1 and J is TRBJ2-7; D perhaps matches TRBD2 (5 bases). This CDR3 has 14 residues. Germline-derived CDR1 and CDR2 are MGHDK and SYGVNS. Trimming stripped 2 bases from V and 3 bases from J, with 11 bases between. The CDR3 reads CASSEVSGRYEQYF. CDR3 bases: TGTGCCAGCAGTGAAGTAAGCGGACGCTACGAGCAGTACTTC.

This clonotype was detected ten times or more. The chain recombines TRBV7-8 with TRBJ2-2; tentatively, D is TRBD2 (6 bases). Germline-derived CDR1 and CDR2 are SGHVS and FQNEAQ. The CDR3 totals 13 residues. With 3 bases removed from V and 5 bases from J, the gap between germline ends came to 7 bases. As DNA, the CDR3 is TGTGCCAGCAGCTTCGGGGGAACCGGGGAGCTGTTTTTT. It specifies CASSFGGTGELFF.

This clonotype has only one observation. The CDR3 end shows no conserved phenylalanine or tryptophan, and so a read error is likely. V and J are TRBV2 and TRBJ2-1, with 7 bases fitting TRBD1. CDR3 length equals 14 residues. The germline gives CDR1 SNHLY, CDR2 FYNNEI. In nucleotides, the CDR3 is TGTGCCAGCAGCGAGACAGGGAGAGGAAATGGGCAGTTCCTC. Protein sequence: CASSETGRGNGQFL.

This clonotype was seen just once. The chain links TRBV29-1 to TRBJ1-1, with 9 bases matching TRBD1. The V segment lost 3 bases and the J segment 0 bases; nucleotides outside the gene matches: 8. CDR1 is SQVTM, CDR2 ANQGSEA, per germline. The CDR3 runs to 16 residues. The CDR3 DNA sequence: TGCAGCGTTGATTTTACAGGGGGCGGGATGAACACTGAAGCTTTCTTT. It yields the protein CSVDFTGGGMNTEAFF.

This clonotype was found many times. The chain carries TRBV28 and TRBJ2-7; 12 positions match TRBD2. The CDR3 is 14 residues long. The germline gives CDR1 MDHEN, CDR2 SYDVKM. J was trimmed by 5 bases and V by 4 bases; bases with no gene match: 3. In DNA, the CDR3 is TGTGCCAGCAGTTCAAGGACTAGCGGGAACGAGCAGTACTTC. As protein: CASSSRTSGNEQYF.

This clonotype came up many times. The chain recombines TRBV7-9 with TRBJ2-7; 13 positions match TRBD2. From germline, CDR1 is SEHNR and CDR2 FQNEAQ (reference sequence). CDR3 length: 17 amino acids. J lost 7 bases, V lost 7 bases, and 16 bases had no gene match. CDR3 in DNA: TGTGCCAGCAACGGCCAACTAGCGGGAGGGCCTTTGGGGGAGCAGTACTTC. Translated, it gives CASNGQLAGGPLGEQYF.

This clonotype came up many times. The chain carries TRBV20-1 and TRBJ1-5, with a tentative D call TRBD1 (5 bases). Germline V gene lookup returns CDR1 DFQATT and CDR2 SNEGSKA (reference sequence). The CDR3 extends over 13 amino acids. Trimming removed 6 bases from V and 5 bases from J, with 14 bases in between. CDR3 in amino acids: CSAEGVPDQPQHF. For the CDR3, the DNA is TGCAGTGCAGAAGGGGTGCCTGATCAGCCCCAGCATTTT.

This clonotype was seen at least ten times. J is TRBJ2-7 and V is TRBV2, with 7 bases fitting TRBD1. The germline CDR1 and CDR2 sequences are SNHLY and FYNNEI. This CDR3 comprises 14 residues. V was clipped by 6 bases and J by 6 bases; unmatched bases: 11. This CDR3 is CASRTEDRDGEQYF. The CDR3 coding sequence is TGTGCCAGCAGGACGGAAGACAGGGATGGCGAGCAGTACTTC.

V usage is TRBV7-2 and J usage is TRBJ1-1; perhaps TRBD1 as D (6 bases). V gave up 4 bases and J gave up 7 bases, with 16 bases separating them. CDR3 length: 14 residues. From germline, CDR1 is SGHTA and CDR2 FQGNSA. CDR3 in amino acids: CASSSFGGRVEAFF. DNA for the CDR3: TGTGCCAGCAGCTCGTTTGGGGGGCGGGTTGAAGCTTTCTTT.

This clonotype was seen ten or more times. The chain recombines TRBV4-1 with TRBJ2-1; 7 bases fit TRBD1. The J segment lost 8 bases and the V segment lost 3 bases, leaving 4 bases of the junction unmatched. Germline assignment: CDR1 MGHRA and CDR2 YSYEKL. This CDR3 comprises 13 residues. The CDR3 is CASSQRQGDEQFF. The CDR3 region has the DNA TGCGCCAGCAGCCAGCGTCAGGGGGATGAGCAGTTCTTC.

This clonotype was observed many times. This chain links TRBV15 with TRBJ2-5; possibly TRBD2 for D (5 bases). Germline CDR1 is LNHNV and CDR2 is YYDKDF (reference sequence). The CDR3 is 15 amino acids. Between the trimmed V and J ends, which lost 1 base and 5 bases, there was a span of 14 bases. The CDR3 reads CATSRAGNSGETQYF. The CDR3 DNA is TGTGCCACCAGCAGAGCGGGGAACAGCGGCGAGACCCAGTACTTC.

This clonotype was found many times. The chain uses TRBV15 and TRBJ2-3; D remains ambiguous. V lost 3 bases to trimming and J lost 5 bases, with 9 bases between them. Looked up from germline, CDR1 is LNHNV and CDR2 is YYDKDF (reference sequence). The CDR3 length is 13 residues. CDR3 region: CATSSLTRDTQYF. The CDR3 nucleotides are TGTGCCACCAGCAGTTTAACCCGAGATACGCAGTATTTT.

This chain connects TRBV7-6 to TRBJ2-3; no definite D call. Trimming stripped 8 bases from V and 2 bases from J, with 17 bases between. Germline loops: CDR1 SGHVS, CDR2 FNYEAQ. This CDR3 region has 15 residues. The CDR3 DNA follows: TGTGCCAGCGGCTCAGATAGTTGGGTCACAGATACGCAGTATTTT. This sequence encodes CASGSDSWVTDTQYF. Full variable domain (missing parts from reference TRBV7-6 and TRBJ2-3): GAGVSQSPRYKVTKRGQDVALRCDPISGHVSLYWYRQALGQGPEFLTYFNYEAQQDKSGLPNDRFSAERPEGSISTLTIQRTEQRDSAMYRCASGSDSWVTDTQYFGPGTRLTVL.

This clonotype was detected ten times or more. The gene calls are TRBV7-9 and TRBJ2-2; tentatively, D is TRBD2 (6 bases). Germline V gives CDR1 SEHNR, CDR2 FQNEAQ (reference sequence). V lost 5 bases and J 1 base, leaving 14 bases between the germline ends. CDR3 length equals 16 residues. The CDR3 DNA reads TGTGCCAGCAGCCATGGGACGGGACTGAACACCGGGGAGCTGTTTTTT. It translates to CASSHGTGLNTGELFF.